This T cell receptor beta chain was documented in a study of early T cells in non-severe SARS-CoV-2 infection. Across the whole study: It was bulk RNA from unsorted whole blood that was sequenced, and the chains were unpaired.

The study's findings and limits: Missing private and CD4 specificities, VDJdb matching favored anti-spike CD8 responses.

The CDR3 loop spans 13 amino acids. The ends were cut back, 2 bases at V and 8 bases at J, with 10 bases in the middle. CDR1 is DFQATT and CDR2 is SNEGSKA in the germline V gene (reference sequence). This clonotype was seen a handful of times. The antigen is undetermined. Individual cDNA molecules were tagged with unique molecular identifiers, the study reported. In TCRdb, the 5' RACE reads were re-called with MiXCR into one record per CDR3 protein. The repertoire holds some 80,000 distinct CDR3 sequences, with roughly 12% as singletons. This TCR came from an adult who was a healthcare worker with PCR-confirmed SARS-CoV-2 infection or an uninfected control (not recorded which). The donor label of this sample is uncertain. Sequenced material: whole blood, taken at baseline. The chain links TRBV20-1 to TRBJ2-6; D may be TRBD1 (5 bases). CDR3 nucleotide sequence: TGCAGTGCTAGAAGGCCAGGGACCAACGTCCTGACTTTC. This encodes CSARRPGTNVLTF.